This T cell receptor (beta chain) appears in the sequencing data of a study of blood T cell repertoires in COVID-19. Study-level background: T cells, B-cell-depleted T cells, or PBMCs supplied cDNA or gDNA.

This clone was found once. Original analysis: Reference gene primer amplification yielded estimated nucleated cell counts. Produced via immunoSEQ multiplex PCR; TCRdb's table is partial and in-frame only. The D gene and trimming were derived from the DNA, and the V and J assignments and clone size from that table. Of about 120,000 clones in the sample, roughly 90% are singletons; the top ten hold about 8%. CDR1 is SGHAT, CDR2 FQNNGV, per germline. V was pared by 4 bases and J by 3 bases, with 21 bases between. CDR3 length: 17 amino acids. This rearrangement joins TRBV11-2 to TRBJ1-2; D perhaps matches TRBD1 (6 bases). The sequence came from a man between 70 and 80 years old who had recovered from COVID-19. Sequencing input: peripheral blood. For the CDR3, the DNA is TGTGCCAGCAGCTCCCTGACAGGAAGGGGTTTAGACTATGGCTACACCTTC. Amino acid sequence: CASSSLTGRGLDYGYTF.